This TCR beta chain was captured in a study of blood T cell repertoires in COVID-19. The CDR3 is 15 residues long. Looked up from germline, CDR1 is MNHEY and CDR2 is SVGAGI. The trim removed 0 bases at V and 5 bases at J, leaving 6 bases unmatched. This table comes from immunoSEQ multiplex PCR, and its TCRdb copy is limited to in-frame clones, with some not included. The table has about 250,000 clones, around 86% seen once; the top ten hold approximately 1.6%. Sequences were obtained from PBMCs or T cells enriched from blood (not recorded which). The genes are TRBV6-5 and TRBJ2-5; TRBD2 agrees at 7 bases. The receptor was isolated from a man aged 35-49 years who had recovered from COVID-19. CDR3 protein: CASSYSAGVGETQYF. For the CDR3, the DNA is TGTGCCAGCAGTTACTCGGCGGGAGTAGGGGAGACCCAGTACTTC.